A single sample gave rise to the 22 T cell receptor beta chains below, sequenced in a study of T cells in Graves' hyperthyroidism and ophthalmopathy. Amplification of TCR beta CDR3 regions was performed using RNA transcripts as template. The HTBI set primed first-round TCR CDR3 RT-PCR. MiXCR, run by TCRdb on the multiplex PCR reads, gives a single entry per CDR3 protein. The repertoire includes about 500,000 distinct CDR3 sequences, around 16% of them detected once, and approximately 32% sits in the top ten. Sequencing used blood. The origin of the receptors is a woman aged 25 to 39 with Graves' ophthalmopathy.

The table lists this clonotype with a few counts. The chain joins TRBV6-2 or TRBV6-3 to TRBJ1-2; 9 nucleotides agree with TRBD1. CDR1 and CDR2 (germline): MNHEY, SVGEGT. The V gene end was trimmed by 2 bases and the J gene end by 0 bases; junction bases not matched to a gene: 10. The CDR3 covers 18 residues. The CDR3 nucleotides are TGTGCCAGCAGTTACGGGGGACAGGGAGAAATTTCTAACTATGGCTACACCTTC. It yields the protein CASSYGGQGEISNYGYTF.

This clonotype was seen more than once but under ten times. The V and J genes are TRBV6-1 and TRBJ2-5; 11 nucleotides agree with TRBD2. Germline CDR1 is MNHNS and CDR2 is SASEGT. CDR3 length equals 14 residues. V was pared by 10 bases and J by 6 bases, with 10 bases of the junction left unmatched. CDR3 nucleotides: TGTGCCACCACCCGACTAGCGGGACCGAAGACCCAGTACTTC. Protein: CATTRLAGPKTQYF.

This clonotype appeared many times. The rearrangement joins TRBV7-9 to TRBJ2-7, with no clear D. Deletions cut 2 bases from V and 5 bases from J, with 10 bases between. From germline, CDR1 is SEHNR and CDR2 FQNEAQ (reference sequence). CDR3 size: 13 residues. The CDR3 nucleotides are TGTGCCAGCAGCTTAACTTGGTCCCACGAGCAGTACTTC. Residues: CASSLTWSHEQYF.

This clonotype has only one observation. This may be a read error: a much more frequent sequence differs by one nucleotide. The rearrangement uses TRBV28 and TRBJ2-2; tentatively, D is TRBD2 (5 bases). Per the germline V gene, CDR1 is MDHEN and CDR2 is SYDVKM. CDR3 length equals 14 residues. The CDR3 reads CASGLDTNTGELVF. For the CDR3, the DNA is TGTGCCAGCGGTTTAGATACGAACACCGGGGAGCTGGTTTTT.

This clonotype was picked up many times. The chain carries TRBV20-1 and TRBJ1-6, with 9 bases that match TRBD1. CDR1 is DFQATT and CDR2 is SNEGSKA in the germline V gene (reference sequence). The CDR3 is 16 residues long. V was clipped by 2 bases and J by 8 bases; unmatched bases: 10. CDR3 sequence reads: CSARPVPGQGDSPLHF. The DNA for the CDR3 is TGCAGTGCTAGACCGGTACCGGGACAGGGAGATTCACCCCTCCACTTT.

This clonotype was detected a few times. The chain has TRBV19 and TRBJ2-5; D is unresolved. Germline V lookup: CDR1 LNHDA, CDR2 SQIVND (reference sequence). The CDR3 is 13 amino acids. The V end was cut by 3 bases, the J end by 5 bases, with 10 bases between. The CDR3 DNA reads TGTGCCAGTAGTATTCCCTTGGAGGAGACCCAGTACTTC. Translation: CASSIPLEETQYF.

As concerns this clonotype: This could be a read error, since a much larger clone is one nucleotide away. The gene calls are TRBV12-3 or TRBV12-4 and TRBJ2-7, with TRBD1 as a possible D gene (5 bases). V shed 5 bases and J shed 1 base, with 12 bases lying between them. The CDR3 consists of 14 residues. The CDR3 region has the DNA TGTGCCAGCAGTGGCTACAGGACATCCTACGAGCAGTACTTC. Translating gives CASSGYRTSYEQYF.

J is TRBJ1-5 and V is TRBV24-1; D remains unclear. This CDR3 is 13 amino acids long. Trimming took off 12 bases at V and 2 bases at J, with 13 bases between the two ends. The germline V gene has CDR1 KGHDR and CDR2 SFDVKD. The CDR3 nucleotides are TGTGCCGCCGCGACCGGAGGCAATCAGCCCCAGCATTTT. Protein sequence: CAAATGGNQPQHF.

The chain links TRBV4-1 to TRBJ2-3; D perhaps matches TRBD2 (5 bases). This CDR3 spans 15 amino acids. V gave up 2 bases and J gave up 1 base, with 10 bases separating them. Germline lookup yields CDR1 MGHRA and CDR2 YSYEKL. The CDR3 is CASSQLEEGTDTQYF. In DNA, the CDR3 is TGCGCCAGCAGCCAACTAGAGGAGGGCACAGATACGCAGTATTTT.

This clonotype has ten or more counts. The genes are TRBV27 and TRBJ2-5, with D perhaps TRBD1 (6 bases). This CDR3 region has 14 residues. V was trimmed by 6 bases and J by 1 base, leaving 12 bases between them. Per the germline V gene, CDR1 is MNHEY and CDR2 is SMNVEV (reference sequence). CDR3 nucleotides: TGTGCCAGCAGACACCGGGACACCCAAGAGACCCAGTACTTC. Translation: CASRHRDTQETQYF.

This clonotype has a count of ten or more. This chain uses TRBV24-1 with TRBJ2-2; maybe TRBD1 (6 bases). The CDR3 extends over 16 amino acids. V was trimmed by 4 bases and J by 0 bases, leaving 11 bases between them. Per the germline V gene, CDR1 is KGHDR and CDR2 is SFDVKD. Here the CDR3 reads CATSDRGGTNTGELFF. In DNA form, the CDR3 reads TGTGCCACCAGTGACCGAGGGGGAACGAACACCGGGGAGCTGTTTTTT.

This clonotype has at least ten counts. This chain uses TRBV20-1 with TRBJ2-3, with D hard to call. Germline V gene data show CDR1 as DFQATT and CDR2 as SNEGSKA (reference sequence). V was clipped by 3 bases and J by 2 bases, with 12 bases between them. This CDR3 region has 14 residues. In nucleotides, the CDR3 is TGCAGTGCTAGTAGACACGGGTTCACAGATACGCAGTATTTT. Protein sequence: CSASRHGFTDTQYF.

This clonotype appeared many times. This chain uses TRBV20-1 with TRBJ2-1; D is possibly TRBD2 (6 bases). Germline CDR1 DFQATT, CDR2 SNEGSKA (reference sequence). The length of the CDR3 is 15 residues. Trimming left V 3 bases short and J 7 bases short, with 19 bases between. The chain's CDR3 is CSASSRRAEGNEQFF. The CDR3 DNA sequence: TGCAGTGCTAGTAGTCGGAGGGCCGAGGGAAATGAGCAGTTCTTC.

This rearrangement joins TRBV4-2 to TRBJ2-7; 7 bases fit TRBD2. From germline, CDR1 is LGHNA and CDR2 YNFKEQ. CDR3 length: 15 amino acids. V shed 0 bases, J shed 2 bases, and the junction held 4 bases outside the gene matches. The DNA for the CDR3 is TGTGCCAGCAGCCAAGAAGCCCGGGAGGCCTACGAGCAGTACTTC. Protein: CASSQEAREAYEQYF.

This clonotype was seen a few times. The genes are TRBV3-1 and TRBJ1-2, with a possible D match to TRBD1 (5 bases). This CDR3 comprises 17 residues. Germline V gene lookup returns CDR1 LGHDT and CDR2 YNNKEL (reference sequence). Between the trimmed V and J ends, which lost 0 bases and 2 bases, there was a span of 16 bases. CDR3 nucleotides: TGTGCCAGCAGCCAAGACGTCTCGGAACAGGTCAACTATGGCTACACCTTC. This gives the protein CASSQDVSEQVNYGYTF.

The chain has TRBV28 and TRBJ2-1; TRBD2 matches at 13 bases. CDR1 and CDR2 from the germline V gene are MDHEN and SYDVKM. The CDR3 runs 18 residues. V gave up 4 bases and J gave up 5 bases; unmatched junction bases: 11. This CDR3 is CASSSQLAGGPKDNEQFF. The CDR3 DNA reads as TGTGCCAGCAGTTCCCAACTAGCGGGAGGGCCCAAGGACAATGAGCAGTTCTTC.

This clonotype was seen repeatedly, ten times or more. The V gene is TRBV11-2, the J gene TRBJ2-7, with TRBD2 matching 7 bases. The CDR3 has 15 residues. Germline-derived CDR1 and CDR2 are SGHAT and FQNNGV. Unmatched junction bases numbered 7, after V lost 1 base and J lost 4 bases. This chain's CDR3 is CASSLAPGGVYEQYF. The CDR3 DNA reads TGTGCCAGCAGCTTAGCCCCTGGGGGGGTTTACGAGCAGTACTTC.

This clonotype occurred a few times. The chain uses TRBV19 and TRBJ2-7; 14 nucleotides line up with TRBD2. V lost 4 bases and J lost 3; bases outside the gene matches: 5. CDR1 LNHDA and CDR2 SQIVND come from the germline V gene (reference sequence). This CDR3 contains 16 residues. CDR3 region: CASSSPGTSGSYEQYF. The CDR3 region has the DNA TGTGCCAGTAGTAGCCCGGGGACTAGCGGGAGCTACGAGCAGTACTTC.

This clonotype was seen repeatedly, ten times or more. The V gene is TRBV19, the J gene TRBJ1-2; no clear D. Trimming took 7 bases from V and 2 from J, leaving 11 bases between them. The CDR3 runs 13 residues. CDR1 and CDR2 (germline): LNHDA, SQIVND (reference sequence). The CDR3 sequence is CASTYDGNYGYTF. The CDR3 DNA is TGTGCCAGTACATACGACGGGAACTATGGCTACACCTTC.

This clonotype turned up a few times. V usage is TRBV20-1 and J usage is TRBJ1-2; tentative D call: TRBD1 (6 bases). V lost 6 bases to trimming and J lost 2 bases, with 19 bases between them. The CDR3 runs to 15 residues. CDR1 DFQATT and CDR2 SNEGSKA come from the germline V gene (reference sequence). The CDR3 sequence: CSAPPQTGNNYGYTF. As DNA, the CDR3 is TGCAGTGCCCCACCCCAAACAGGGAACAACTATGGCTACACCTTC.

This clonotype was recorded many times. The chain couples TRBV10-3 to TRBJ1-1; D might be TRBD1 (6 bases). V was trimmed by 4 bases and J by 1 base, leaving 7 bases between them. Germline values: CDR1 ENHRY, CDR2 SYGVKD. The CDR3 runs to 13 residues. CDR3 sequence: CAISVQGNTEAFF. The CDR3 nucleotides are TGTGCCATCAGTGTACAGGGGAACACTGAAGCTTTCTTT.

The V and J genes are TRBV7-9 and TRBJ1-2; no reliable D call. Germline CDR1 reads SEHNR; CDR2 reads FQNEAQ (reference sequence). The CDR3 contains 15 residues. V was cut by 4 bases and J by 0 bases, with 12 bases left in between. Here the CDR3 reads CASSSLGRSNYGYTF. CDR3 nucleotide sequence: TGTGCCAGCAGCTCCCTAGGGCGTTCTAACTATGGCTACACCTTC.